This paragraph reports one T cell receptor (beta chain). Antigen: not known. The data belong to a study of cytomegalovirus exposure and HLA in healthy donors. As for the donors, each was a healthy bone marrow donor. V gave up 5 bases and J gave up 6 bases, with 25 bases separating them. The CDR3 length is 18 residues. CDR1 is SEHNR and CDR2 is FQNEAQ in the germline V gene (reference sequence). Study findings and constraints: Presence/absence comparisons presumed near-even sequencing depth among donors. In an earlier analysis, in approximately 630 donors, most V segments appeared productive either ~90% or ~30% of the time.

Primers: 60 Vbeta forward and 13 Jbeta reverse. Per the study methods: A later analysis tallied 87 million or so unique TCR beta chains, about 9.9 million of them shared. This table comes from immunoSEQ multiplex PCR, and its TCRdb copy is limited to in-frame clones, with some not included. V and J calls and clone size are copied from that table; D and trimming were computed from the DNA. Of tens of thousands of clones listed, around four fifths are singletons. The V call is TRBV7-9, the J call TRBJ1-4; TRBD1 is a possible D gene (6 bases). Sequencing used PBMCs. This clonotype was obtained from a male donor in good health and CMV-seropositive. The CDR3 sequence is CASSPRDRIDSLDEKLFF. The CDR3 DNA reads as TGTGCCAGCAGCCCGCGTGACAGGATCGACAGCTTAGATGAAAAACTGTTTTTT.